Listed here are 6 T cell receptor beta chains from one sample, sequenced in a study of blood T cell repertoires in COVID-19. Only in-frame clones appear in the TCRdb table, and some are missing; sequencing was by immunoSEQ multiplex PCR. The table records about 400,000 clones, 80% to 90% of them present only once. Sequenced material: peripheral blood. Source of these receptors: a man aged 35 to 55 with acute or convalescent COVID-19.

V is TRBV6-6 and J is TRBJ2-1; 7 positions match TRBD2. The V gene's germline CDR1 is MNHNY and CDR2 SVGAGI (reference sequence). Trimming at V came to 6 bases and at J to 8 bases, leaving 4 bases not matched to a gene. The CDR3 covers 12 residues. This chain's CDR3 is CASRTSNDEQFF. The DNA for the CDR3 is TGTGCCAGCAGGACTAGCAACGATGAGCAGTTCTTC.

The gene calls are TRBV9 and TRBJ1-2, with unresolved D. Germline V gene sequence: CDR1 SGDLS, CDR2 YYNGEE. V was pared by 0 bases and J by 6 bases, with 15 bases between. The length of the CDR3 is 15 residues. The CDR3 loop is CASSVEAAPLHGYTF. The CDR3, as DNA: TGTGCCAGCAGCGTAGAGGCGGCCCCCCTACATGGCTACACCTTC. Full variable domain (missing parts from reference TRBV9 and TRBJ1-2): DSGVTQTPKHLITATGQRVTLRCSPRSGDLSVYWYQQSLDQGLQFLIQYYNGEERAKGNILERFSAQQFPDLHSELNLSSLELGDSALYFCASSVEAAPLHGYTFGSGTRLTVV.

J is TRBJ1-6 and V is TRBV19; TRBD1 matches 7 bases. The CDR3 runs 15 residues. Germline CDR1 is LNHDA and CDR2 is SQIVND (reference sequence). The trim removed 2 bases at V and 4 bases at J, leaving 2 bases unmatched. CDR3 sequence (DNA): TGTGCCAGTAGTATATCGGGACAGTATAATTCACCCCTCCACTTT. Translated: CASSISGQYNSPLHF. The variable domain in full, with the rest retrieved from reference TRBV19 and TRBJ1-6, is DGGITQSPKYLFRKEGQNVTLSCEQNLNHDAMYWYRQDPGQGLRLIYYSQIVNDFQKGDIAEGYSVSREKKESFPLTVTSAQKNPTAFYLCASSISGQYNSPLHFGNGTRLTVT.

The V and J genes are TRBV4-3 and TRBJ1-2; D is possibly TRBD1 (5 bases). The V end lost 0 bases, the J end lost 4 bases, and 12 bases lay between the germline ends. CDR3 size: 15 residues. Germline loops: CDR1 LGHNA, CDR2 YSLEER. In DNA, the CDR3 is TGCGCCAGCAGCCAAGATGGGGCAGGCCGCTATGGCTACACCTTC. It codes for CASSQDGAGRYGYTF.

The chain employs TRBV3-1 (or the pseudogene TRBV3-2) and TRBJ1-1, with 9 bases fitting TRBD1. Per germline, CDR1 LGHDT and CDR2 YNNKEL (reference sequence). V lost 5 bases and J lost 5; bases outside the gene matches: 6. The CDR3 totals 14 residues. DNA of the CDR3: TGTGCCAGCAGCTCAGCGGACAGGGGTACTGAAGCTTTCTTT. Protein sequence: CASSSADRGTEAFF.

The V gene is TRBV2, the J gene TRBJ2-6, with D possibly matching TRBD1 (6 bases). The CDR3 covers 16 residues. The V gene lost 7 bases and the J gene lost 1 base, with 14 bases spanning the gap. The V gene's germline CDR1 is SNHLY and CDR2 FYNNEI. As DNA, the CDR3 is TGTGCCAGCACCCAGAGCACAGGGTCTGGGGCCAACGTCCTGACTTTC. Translating it yields CASTQSTGSGANVLTF. The entire variable domain, with the rest obtained from reference TRBV2 and TRBJ2-6, is as follows: EPEVTQTPSHQVTQMGQEVILRCVPISNHLYFYWYRQILGQKVEFLVSFYNNEISEKSEIFDDQFSVERPDGSNFTLKIRSTKLEDSAMYFCASTQSTGSGANVLTFGAGSRLTVL.